This TCR beta chain was captured by sequencing in a study of cytomegalovirus exposure and HLA in healthy donors. Vbeta (60) and Jbeta (13) primers were used in the PCR. Clones were sequenced by immunoSEQ multiplex PCR, and TCRdb holds only the in-frame ones, with some missing. Of approximately 82,000 clones detected, around a tenth appear once; the ten largest clones hold almost 25%. Trimming removed 2 bases from V and 1 base from J; junction bases left unmatched: 2. The V gene's germline CDR1 is MNHNS and CDR2 SASEGT. CDR3 length equals 15 residues. The rearrangement joins TRBV6-1 to TRBJ1-1, with 9 bases fitting TRBD1. Sequenced sample: PBMCs. This TCR came from a man aged 60 to 69 in good health and CMV-seropositive. The CDR3 DNA reads TGTGCCAGCAGTGAACCGGGACAGGGGAACACTGAAGCTTTCTTT. Translated, it gives CASSEPGQGNTEAFF.